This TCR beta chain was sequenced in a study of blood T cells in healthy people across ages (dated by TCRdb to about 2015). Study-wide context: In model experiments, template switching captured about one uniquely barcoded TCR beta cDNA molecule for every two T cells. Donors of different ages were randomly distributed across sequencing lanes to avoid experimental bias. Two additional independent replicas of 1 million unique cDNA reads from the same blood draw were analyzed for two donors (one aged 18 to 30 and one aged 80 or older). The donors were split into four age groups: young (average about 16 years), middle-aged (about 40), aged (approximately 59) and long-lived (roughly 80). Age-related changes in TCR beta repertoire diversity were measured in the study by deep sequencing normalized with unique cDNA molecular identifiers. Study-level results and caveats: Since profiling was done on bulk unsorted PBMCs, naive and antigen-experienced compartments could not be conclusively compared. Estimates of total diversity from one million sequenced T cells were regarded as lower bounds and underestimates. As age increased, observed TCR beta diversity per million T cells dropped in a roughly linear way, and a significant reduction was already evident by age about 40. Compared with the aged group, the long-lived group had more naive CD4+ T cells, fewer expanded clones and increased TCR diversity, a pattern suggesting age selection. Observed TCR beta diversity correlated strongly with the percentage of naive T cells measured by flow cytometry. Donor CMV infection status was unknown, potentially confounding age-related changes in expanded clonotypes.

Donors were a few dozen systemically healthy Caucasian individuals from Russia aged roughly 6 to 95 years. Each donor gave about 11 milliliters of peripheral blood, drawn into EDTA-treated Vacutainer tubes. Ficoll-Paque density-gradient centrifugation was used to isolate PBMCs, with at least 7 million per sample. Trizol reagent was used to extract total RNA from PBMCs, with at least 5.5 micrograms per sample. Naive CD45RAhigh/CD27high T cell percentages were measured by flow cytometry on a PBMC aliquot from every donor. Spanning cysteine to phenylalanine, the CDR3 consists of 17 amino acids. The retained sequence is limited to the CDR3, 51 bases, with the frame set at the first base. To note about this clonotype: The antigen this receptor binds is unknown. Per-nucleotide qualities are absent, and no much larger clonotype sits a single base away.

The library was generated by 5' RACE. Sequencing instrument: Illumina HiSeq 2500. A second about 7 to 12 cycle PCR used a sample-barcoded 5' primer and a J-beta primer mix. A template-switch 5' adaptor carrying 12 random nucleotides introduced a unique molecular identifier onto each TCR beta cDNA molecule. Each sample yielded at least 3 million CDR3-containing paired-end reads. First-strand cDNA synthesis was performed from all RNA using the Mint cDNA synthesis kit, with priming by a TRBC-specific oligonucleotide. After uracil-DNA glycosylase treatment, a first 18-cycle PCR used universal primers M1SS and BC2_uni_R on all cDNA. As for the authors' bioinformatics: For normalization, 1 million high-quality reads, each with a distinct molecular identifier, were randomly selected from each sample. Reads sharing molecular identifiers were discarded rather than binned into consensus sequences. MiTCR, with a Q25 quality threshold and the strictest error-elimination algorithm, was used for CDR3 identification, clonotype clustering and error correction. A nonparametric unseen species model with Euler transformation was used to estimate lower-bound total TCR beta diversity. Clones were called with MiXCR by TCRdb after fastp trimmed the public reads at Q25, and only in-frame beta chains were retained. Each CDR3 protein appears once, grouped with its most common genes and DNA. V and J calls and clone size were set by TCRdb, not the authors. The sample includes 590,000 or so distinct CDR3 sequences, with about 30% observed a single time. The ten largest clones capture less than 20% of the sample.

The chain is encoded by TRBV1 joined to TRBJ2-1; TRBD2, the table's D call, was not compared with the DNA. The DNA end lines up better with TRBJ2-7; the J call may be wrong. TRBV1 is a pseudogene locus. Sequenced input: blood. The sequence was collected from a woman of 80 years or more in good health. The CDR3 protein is CTSSQPRGTSGHNEQYF. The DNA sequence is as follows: TGCACCAGCAGCCAGCCTCGGGGGACTAGCGGGCACAATGAGCAGTACTTC.